This TCR beta chain originates from a study of blood T cell repertoires in COVID-19. Data came from immunoSEQ multiplex PCR; TCRdb stores just in-frame clones and leaves some out. This table holds around 46,000 clones, 80% to 90% found once. Sample: peripheral blood. The source of this sequence is a woman aged 80 or over with COVID-19, enrolled during active disease.

The CDR3 here is CATESGQGGTEAFF. The CDR3 DNA sequence: TGTGCCACCGAATCGGGACAGGGGGGGACTGAAGCTTTCTTT. The chain combines TRBV19 with TRBJ1-1, with TRBD1 identical over 11 bases. V lost 10 bases, J lost 5 bases, and 9 bases stayed unmatched. The CDR3 extends over 14 amino acids. Germline-derived CDR1 and CDR2 are LNHDA and SQIVND (reference sequence).